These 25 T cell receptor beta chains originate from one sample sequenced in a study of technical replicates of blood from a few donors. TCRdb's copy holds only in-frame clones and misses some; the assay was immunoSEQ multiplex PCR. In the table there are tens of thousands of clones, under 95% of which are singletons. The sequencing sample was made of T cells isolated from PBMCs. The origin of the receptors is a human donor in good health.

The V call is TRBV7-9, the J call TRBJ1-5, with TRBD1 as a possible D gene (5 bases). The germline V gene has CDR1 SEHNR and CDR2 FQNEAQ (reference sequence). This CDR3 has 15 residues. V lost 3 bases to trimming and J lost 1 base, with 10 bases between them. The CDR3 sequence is CASSFSAGSNQPQHF. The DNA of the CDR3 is TGTGCCAGCAGCTTTTCGGCAGGGAGCAATCAGCCCCAGCATTTT. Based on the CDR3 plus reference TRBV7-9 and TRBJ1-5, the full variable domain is DTGVSQNPRHKITKRGQNVTFRCDPISEHNRLYWYRQTLGQGPEFLTYFQNEAQLEKSRLLSDRFSAERPKGSFSTLEIQRTEQGDSAMYLCASSFSAGSNQPQHFGDGTRLSIL.

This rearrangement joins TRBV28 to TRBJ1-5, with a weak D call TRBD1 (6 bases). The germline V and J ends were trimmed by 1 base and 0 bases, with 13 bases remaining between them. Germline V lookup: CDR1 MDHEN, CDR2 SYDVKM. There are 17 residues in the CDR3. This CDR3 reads CASSLFRQEDSNQPQHF. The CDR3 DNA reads TGTGCCAGCAGTTTATTTCGACAGGAGGATAGCAATCAGCCCCAGCATTTT.

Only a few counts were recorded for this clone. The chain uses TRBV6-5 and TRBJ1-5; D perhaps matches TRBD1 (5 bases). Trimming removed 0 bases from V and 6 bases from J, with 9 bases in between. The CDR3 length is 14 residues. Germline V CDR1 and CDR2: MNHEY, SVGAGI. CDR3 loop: CASSYSTGGQPQHF. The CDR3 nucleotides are TGTGCCAGCAGTTACTCGACCGGGGGTCAGCCCCAGCATTTT.

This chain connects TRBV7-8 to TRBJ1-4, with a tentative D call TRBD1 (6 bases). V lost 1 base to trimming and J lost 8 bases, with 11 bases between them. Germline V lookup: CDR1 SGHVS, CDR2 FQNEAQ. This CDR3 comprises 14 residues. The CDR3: CASSLGGGEEKLFF. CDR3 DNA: TGTGCCAGCAGCTTAGGAGGGGGAGAAGAAAAACTGTTTTTT.

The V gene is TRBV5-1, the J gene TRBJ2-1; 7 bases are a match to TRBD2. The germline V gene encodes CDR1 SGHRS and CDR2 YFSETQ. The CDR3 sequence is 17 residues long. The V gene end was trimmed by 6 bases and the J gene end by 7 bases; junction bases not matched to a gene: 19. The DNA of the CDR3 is TGCGCCAGCAACTTCCTTGGTGGTGCAGGGAGGGTAAATGAGCAGTTCTTC. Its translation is CASNFLGGAGRVNEQFF.

The CDR3 is CASSAGTGGHEQFF. DNA for the CDR3: TGTGCCAGCAGTGCCGGGACAGGGGGCCATGAGCAGTTCTTC. The V gene is TRBV25-1, the J gene TRBJ2-1, with 12 bases lining up with TRBD1. This CDR3 comprises 14 residues. With V trimmed by 4 bases and J by 8 bases, 3 bases remained unmatched. Germline loops: CDR1 MGHDK, CDR2 SYGVNS.

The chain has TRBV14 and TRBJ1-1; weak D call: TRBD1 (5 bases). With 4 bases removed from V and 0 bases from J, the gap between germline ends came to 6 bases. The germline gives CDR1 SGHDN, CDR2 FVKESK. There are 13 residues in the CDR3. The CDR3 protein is CASSPTVNTEAFF. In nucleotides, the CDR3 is TGTGCCAGCAGCCCGACAGTGAACACTGAAGCTTTCTTT.

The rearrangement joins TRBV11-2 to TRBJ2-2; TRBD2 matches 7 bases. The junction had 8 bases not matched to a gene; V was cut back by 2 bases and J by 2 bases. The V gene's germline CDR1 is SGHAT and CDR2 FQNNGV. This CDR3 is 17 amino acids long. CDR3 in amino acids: CASSLREGGLNTGELFF. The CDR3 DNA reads TGTGCCAGCAGCTTAAGGGAGGGCGGGTTAAACACCGGGGAGCTGTTTTTT.

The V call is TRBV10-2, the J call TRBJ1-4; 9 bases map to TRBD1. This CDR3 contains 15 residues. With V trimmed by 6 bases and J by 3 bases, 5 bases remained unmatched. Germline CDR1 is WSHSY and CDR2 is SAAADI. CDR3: CASSVRTGANEKLFF. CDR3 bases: TGCGCCAGCAGCGTTCGGACAGGGGCTAATGAAAAACTGTTTTTT.

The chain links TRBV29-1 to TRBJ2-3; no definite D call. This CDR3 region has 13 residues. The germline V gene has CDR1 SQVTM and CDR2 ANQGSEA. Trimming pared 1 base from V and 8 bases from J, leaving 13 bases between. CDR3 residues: CSVEVDSWATQYF. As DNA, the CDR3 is TGCAGCGTTGAAGTTGATAGTTGGGCTACGCAGTATTTT.

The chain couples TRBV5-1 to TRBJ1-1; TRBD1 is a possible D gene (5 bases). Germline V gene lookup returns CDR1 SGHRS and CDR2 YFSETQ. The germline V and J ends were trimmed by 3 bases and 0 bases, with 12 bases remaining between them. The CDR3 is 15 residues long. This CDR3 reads CASSSTGGMNTEAFF. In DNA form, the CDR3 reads TGCGCCAGCAGCTCCACGGGGGGGATGAACACTGAAGCTTTCTTT.

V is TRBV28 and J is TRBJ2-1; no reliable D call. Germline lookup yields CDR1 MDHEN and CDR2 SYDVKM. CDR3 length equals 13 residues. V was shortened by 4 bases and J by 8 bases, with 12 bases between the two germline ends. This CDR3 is CASSSPLSYEQFF. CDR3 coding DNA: TGTGCCAGCAGTTCTCCGCTTAGTTATGAGCAGTTCTTC.

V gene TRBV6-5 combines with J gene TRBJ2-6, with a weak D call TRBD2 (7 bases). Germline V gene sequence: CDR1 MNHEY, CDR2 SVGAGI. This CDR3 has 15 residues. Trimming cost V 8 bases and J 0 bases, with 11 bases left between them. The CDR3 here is CASRGAGSGANVLTF. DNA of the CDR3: TGTGCCAGCCGGGGGGCAGGCTCTGGGGCCAACGTCCTGACTTTC.

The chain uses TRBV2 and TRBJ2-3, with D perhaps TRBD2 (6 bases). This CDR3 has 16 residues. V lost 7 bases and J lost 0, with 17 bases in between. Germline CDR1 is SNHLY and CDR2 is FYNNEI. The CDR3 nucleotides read TGTGCCAGCATCCGAGAGCCGGGACTTAGCACAGATACGCAGTATTTT. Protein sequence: CASIREPGLSTDTQYF.

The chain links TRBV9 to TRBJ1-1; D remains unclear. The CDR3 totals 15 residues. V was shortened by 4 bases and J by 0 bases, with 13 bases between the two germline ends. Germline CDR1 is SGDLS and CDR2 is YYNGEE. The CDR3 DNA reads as TGTGCCAGCAGCCCGACCCTCACAGTGAACACTGAAGCTTTCTTT. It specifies CASSPTLTVNTEAFF. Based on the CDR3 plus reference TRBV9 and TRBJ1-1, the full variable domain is DSGVTQTPKHLITATGQRVTLRCSPRSGDLSVYWYQQSLDQGLQFLIQYYNGEERAKGNILERFSAQQFPDLHSELNLSSLELGDSALYFCASSPTLTVNTEAFFGQGTRLTVV.

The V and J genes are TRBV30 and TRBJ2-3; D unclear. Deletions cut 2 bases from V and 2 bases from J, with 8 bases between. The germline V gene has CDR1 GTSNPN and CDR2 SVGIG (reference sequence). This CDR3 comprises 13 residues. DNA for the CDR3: TGTGCCTGGAGTTTGGCCCTCACAGATACGCAGTATTTT. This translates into CAWSLALTDTQYF.

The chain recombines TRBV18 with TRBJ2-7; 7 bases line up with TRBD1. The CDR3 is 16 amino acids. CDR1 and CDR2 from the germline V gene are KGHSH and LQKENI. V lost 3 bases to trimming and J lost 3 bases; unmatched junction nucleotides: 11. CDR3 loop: CASSPPPGQMGYEQYF. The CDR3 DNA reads TGTGCCAGCTCACCTCCCCCGGGACAGATGGGCTACGAGCAGTACTTC.

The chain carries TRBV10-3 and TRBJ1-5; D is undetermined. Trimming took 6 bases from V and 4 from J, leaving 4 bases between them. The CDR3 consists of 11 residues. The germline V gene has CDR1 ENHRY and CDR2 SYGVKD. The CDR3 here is CAISRNQPQHF. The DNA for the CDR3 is TGTGCCATCAGCAGAAATCAGCCCCAGCATTTT.

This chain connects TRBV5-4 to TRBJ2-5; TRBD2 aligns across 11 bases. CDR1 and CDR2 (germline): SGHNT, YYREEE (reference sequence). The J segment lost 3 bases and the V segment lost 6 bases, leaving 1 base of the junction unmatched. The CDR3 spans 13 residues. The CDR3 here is CASMTSGKETQYF. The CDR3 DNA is TGTGCCAGCATGACTAGCGGGAAAGAGACCCAGTACTTC.

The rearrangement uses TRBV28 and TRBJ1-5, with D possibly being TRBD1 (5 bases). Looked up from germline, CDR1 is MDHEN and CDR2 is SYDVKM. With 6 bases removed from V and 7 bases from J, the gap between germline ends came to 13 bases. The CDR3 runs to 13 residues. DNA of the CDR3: TGTGCCAGCAGGGGGCAGCTTAAACAGCCCCAGCATTTT. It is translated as CASRGQLKQPQHF.

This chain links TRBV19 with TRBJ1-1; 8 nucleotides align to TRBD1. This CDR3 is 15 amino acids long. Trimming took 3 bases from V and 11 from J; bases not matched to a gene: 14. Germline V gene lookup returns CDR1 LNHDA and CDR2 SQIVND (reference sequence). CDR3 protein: CASSMEPPGTGEAFF. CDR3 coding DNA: TGTGCCAGTAGTATGGAACCCCCTGGGACAGGTGAGGCTTTCTTT.

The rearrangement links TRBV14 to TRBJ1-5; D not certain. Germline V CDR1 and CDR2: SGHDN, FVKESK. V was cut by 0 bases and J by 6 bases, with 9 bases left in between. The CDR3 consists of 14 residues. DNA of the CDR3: TGTGCCAGCAGCCAAGAAAAAACATGTCAGCCCCAGCATTTT. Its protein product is CASSQEKTCQPQHF. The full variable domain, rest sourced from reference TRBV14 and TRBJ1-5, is EAGVTQFPSHSVIEKGQTVTLRCDPISGHDNLYWYRRVMGKEIKFLLHFVKESKQDESGMPNNRFLAERTGGTYSTLKVQPAELEDSGVYFCASSQEKTCQPQHFGDGTRLSIL.

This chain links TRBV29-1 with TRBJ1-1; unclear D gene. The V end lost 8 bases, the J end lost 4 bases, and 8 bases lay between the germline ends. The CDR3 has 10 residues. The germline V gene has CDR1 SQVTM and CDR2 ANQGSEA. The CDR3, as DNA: TGCAGCTACTTTCGCACTGAAGCTTTCTTT. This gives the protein CSYFRTEAFF.

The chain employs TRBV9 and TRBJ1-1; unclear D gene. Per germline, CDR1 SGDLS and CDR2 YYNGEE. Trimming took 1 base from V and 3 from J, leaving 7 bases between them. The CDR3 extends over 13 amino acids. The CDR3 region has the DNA TGTGCCAGCAGCGTAATGGGCGACACTGAAGCTTTCTTT. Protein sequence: CASSVMGDTEAFF.

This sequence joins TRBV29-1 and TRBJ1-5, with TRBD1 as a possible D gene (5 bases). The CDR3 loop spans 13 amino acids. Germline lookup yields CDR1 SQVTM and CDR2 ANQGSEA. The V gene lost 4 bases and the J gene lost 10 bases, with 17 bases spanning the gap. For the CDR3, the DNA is TGCAGCGTTGTTACAGGCGGGGGTGGACCCCAGCATTTT. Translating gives CSVVTGGGGPQHF.